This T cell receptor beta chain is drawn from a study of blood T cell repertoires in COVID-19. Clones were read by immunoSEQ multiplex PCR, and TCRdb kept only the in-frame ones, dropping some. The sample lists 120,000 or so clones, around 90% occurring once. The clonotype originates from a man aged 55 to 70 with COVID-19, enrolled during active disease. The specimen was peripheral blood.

This chain's CDR3 is CATWTSNEQYF. The CDR3 DNA follows: TGTGCCACCTGGACTAGCAACGAGCAGTACTTC. This chain connects TRBV10-3 to TRBJ2-7; 8 nucleotides match TRBD2. From germline, CDR1 is ENHRY and CDR2 SYGVKD. The CDR3 contains 11 residues. After removal of 10 bases from V and 5 bases from J, the junction contained 4 bases not matched to a gene.